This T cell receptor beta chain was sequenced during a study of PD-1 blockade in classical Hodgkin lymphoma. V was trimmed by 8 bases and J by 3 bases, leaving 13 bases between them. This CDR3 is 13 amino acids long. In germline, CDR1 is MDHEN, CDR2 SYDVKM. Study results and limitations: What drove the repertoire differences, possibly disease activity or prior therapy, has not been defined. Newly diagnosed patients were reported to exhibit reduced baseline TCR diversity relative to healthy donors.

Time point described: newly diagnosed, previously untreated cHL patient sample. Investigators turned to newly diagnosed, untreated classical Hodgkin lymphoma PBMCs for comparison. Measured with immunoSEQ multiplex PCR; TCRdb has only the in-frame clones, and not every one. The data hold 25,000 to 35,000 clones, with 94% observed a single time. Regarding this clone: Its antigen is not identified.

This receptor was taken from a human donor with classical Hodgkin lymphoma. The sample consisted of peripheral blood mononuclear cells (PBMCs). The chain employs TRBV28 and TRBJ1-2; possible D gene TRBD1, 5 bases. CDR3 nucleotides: TGTGCCAGCTCAGGGACCGCTGACTATGGCTACACCTTC. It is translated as CASSGTADYGYTF.